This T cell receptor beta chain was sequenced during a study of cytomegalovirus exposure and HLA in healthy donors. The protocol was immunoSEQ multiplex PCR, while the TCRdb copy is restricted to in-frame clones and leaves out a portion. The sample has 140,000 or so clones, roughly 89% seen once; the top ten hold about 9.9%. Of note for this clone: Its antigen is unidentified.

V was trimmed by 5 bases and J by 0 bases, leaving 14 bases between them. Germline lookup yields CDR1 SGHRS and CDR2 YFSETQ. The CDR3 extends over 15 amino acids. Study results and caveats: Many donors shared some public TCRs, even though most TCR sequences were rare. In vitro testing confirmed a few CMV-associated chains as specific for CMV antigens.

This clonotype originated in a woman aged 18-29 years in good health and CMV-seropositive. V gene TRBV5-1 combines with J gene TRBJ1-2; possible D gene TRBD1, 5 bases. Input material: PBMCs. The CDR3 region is CASRDTTVTNYGYTF. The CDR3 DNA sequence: TGCGCCAGCAGAGATACGACAGTTACTAACTATGGCTACACCTTC.